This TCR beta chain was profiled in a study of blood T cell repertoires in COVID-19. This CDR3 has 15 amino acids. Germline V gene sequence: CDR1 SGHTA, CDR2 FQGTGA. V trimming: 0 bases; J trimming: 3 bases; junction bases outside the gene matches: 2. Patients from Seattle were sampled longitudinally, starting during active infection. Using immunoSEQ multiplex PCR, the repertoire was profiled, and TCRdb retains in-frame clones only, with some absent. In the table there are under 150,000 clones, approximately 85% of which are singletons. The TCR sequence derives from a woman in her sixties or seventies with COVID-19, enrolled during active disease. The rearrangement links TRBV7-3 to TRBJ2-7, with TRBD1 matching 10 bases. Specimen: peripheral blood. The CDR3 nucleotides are TGTGCCAGCAGCTTAACGACAGGGGGCGACTACGAGCAGTACTTC. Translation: CASSLTTGGDYEQYF.